This TCR beta chain was identified in a study of CD8 T cells in Susac syndrome (dated by TCRdb to about 2019). A note on the overall study: The study used repertoire sequencing to test whether antigen drove CD8+ T cell activation and differentiation in Susac syndrome. Clonality of the CD8+ T cell repertoire was compared between over ten healthy donors, 14 Susac syndrome patients and 15 or so multiple sclerosis patients.

High-throughput TCR beta sequencing profiled peripheral blood CD8+ and CD4+ T cells from healthy donors, Susac syndrome patients and multiple sclerosis patients. The multiple sclerosis controls were treatment-naive patients whose relapsing-remitting disease, either stable or active, fulfilled the revised McDonald criteria. Bulk CD8+ and CD4+ T cells were purified by magnetic negative isolation, while CD8+ TEMRA cells were enriched using FACS. Blood was drawn into EDTA tubes, processed within 24 hours, and PBMCs were isolated by density gradient centrifugation. PBMCs destined for TCR sequencing were cryopreserved in liquid nitrogen and later thawed in a 37 °C water bath. The sorted or isolated CD4+, CD8+ and CD8+ TEMRA cells had a purity of 90% or higher. The germline V gene (reference sequence) supplies CDR1 SEHNR and CDR2 FQNEAQ. The CDR3, cysteine through phenylalanine, is 15 amino acids long. The only DNA kept is the CDR3, 45 bases in frame from the first base. At the junction V is shortened by 6 bases and J by 8 bases; bases outside the gene matches: 7.

As concerns this clonotype: Its antigen is unknown. No much larger clone exists at a distance of one base, and base qualities are not known.

RNA was extracted with the RNeasy kit and roughly 0.45 to 1 ug was reverse transcribed using random hexamers. The immunoSEQ multiplex PCR assay, which covers 54 Vbeta and 13 Jbeta segments, was used to amplify TCR beta CDR3 regions. To correct PCR amplification bias, a synthetic template baseline was used for both primer optimization and computational correction. The authors' analysis ran thus. Only productive sequences were kept, with reads annotated to V, D and J genes according to IMGT and analyzed in immunoSEQ Analyzer. Clonality was computed as one minus Shannon entropy normalized by log2 of the number of productive unique sequences. For each patient and control, public and private clones were evaluated among the 100 most prevalent clones. Clones were defined as Susac-specific when absent from the healthy and MS cohorts, from approximately 1,100 published viral clones and from other ImmuneACCESS disease sequences. Through fastp at Q25 and MiXCR, TCRdb rebuilt clones from the public reads, retaining in-frame beta chains. Entries are consolidated by CDR3 protein sequence, retaining the most common genes and DNA. TCRdb's processing, not the study's, gives the V and J calls here. In this sample the table shows about 73,000 distinct CDR3 sequences, 85% to 95% of which occur a single time. 0.35% to 0.5% of the sample belongs to the ten largest clones.

Results and caveats for the whole study, not just this receptor: The number of individuals in the TCR sequencing and HLA analysis was recognized as being relatively small.

The chain was built from TRBV7-9 and TRBJ1-4, and TRBD1 aligns with 12 junction nucleotides. The sample taken for sequencing was CD8+ T cells from PBMCs. The receptor was isolated from a human donor with multiple sclerosis. The bases read TGTGCCAGCAGGGGGACAGGGGGCATTGACGAAAAACTGTTTTTT. Translated, it reads CASRGTGGIDEKLFF. Where the CDR3 stops, the reference TRBV7-9 and TRBJ1-4 genes take over; the full variable domain is DTGVSQNPRHKITKRGQNVTFRCDPISEHNRLYWYRQTLGQGPEFLTYFQNEAQLEKSRLLSDRFSAERPKGSFSTLEIQRTEQGDSAMYLCASRGTGGIDEKLFFGSGTQLSVL.